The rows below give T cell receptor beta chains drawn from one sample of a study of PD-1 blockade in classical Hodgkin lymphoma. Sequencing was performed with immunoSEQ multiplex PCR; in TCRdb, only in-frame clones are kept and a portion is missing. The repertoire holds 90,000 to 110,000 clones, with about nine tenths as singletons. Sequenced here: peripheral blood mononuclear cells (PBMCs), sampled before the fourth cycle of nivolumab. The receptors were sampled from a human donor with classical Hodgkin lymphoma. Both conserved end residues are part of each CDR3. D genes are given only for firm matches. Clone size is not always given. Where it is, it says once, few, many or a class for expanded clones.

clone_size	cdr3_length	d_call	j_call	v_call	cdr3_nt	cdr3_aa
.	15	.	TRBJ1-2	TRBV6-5	TGTGCCAGCAGTAGAGGGGGGCTGGGGAACTATGGCTACACCTTC	CASSRGGLGNYGYTF
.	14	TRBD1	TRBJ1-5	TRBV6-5	TGTGCCAGCAGTCCCGGAGACAGGGTTCAGCCCCAGCATTTT	CASSPGDRVQPQHF
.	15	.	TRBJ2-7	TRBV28	TGTGCCAGCAGTTTAGTAGCCCTCCGTGACTACGAGCAGTACTTC	CASSLVALRDYEQYF
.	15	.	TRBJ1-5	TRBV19	TGTGCCAGTAGTATATTCCTTTATAGCAATCAGCCCCAGCATTTT	CASSIFLYSNQPQHF
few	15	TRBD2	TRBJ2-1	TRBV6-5	TGTGCCAGCAAACTCACTAGCGGGAGTTCGAGTGAGCAGTTCTTC	CASKLTSGSSSEQFF
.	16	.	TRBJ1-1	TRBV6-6	TGTGCCAGCCATCGGCTAGGCGGGCTCCAGACGACTGAAGCTTTCTTT	CASHRLGGLQTTEAFF
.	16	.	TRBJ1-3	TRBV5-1	TGCGCCAGCAGCTTGGTCGCCGGTGGCTCTGGAAACACCATATATTTT	CASSLVAGGSGNTIYF
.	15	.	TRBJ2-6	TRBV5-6	TGTGCCAGCAGCTTGAGAGGATCTGGGGCCAACGTCCTGACTTTC	CASSLRGSGANVLTF
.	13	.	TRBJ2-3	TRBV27	TGTGCCAGCAGTTTGGAGGGGACAGATACGCAGTATTTT	CASSLEGTDTQYF
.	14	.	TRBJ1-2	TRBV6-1	TGTGCCAGCAGTCCGACTCCGGCTAACTATGGCTACACCTTC	CASSPTPANYGYTF
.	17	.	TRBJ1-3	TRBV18	TGTGCCAGCTCACCACCGAGCAAGGGGGGGACTCGAGACACCATATATTTT	CASSPPSKGGTRDTIYF
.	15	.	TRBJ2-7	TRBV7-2	TGTGCCAGCAGCTTAGCAGGGCAGAACTCCTACGAGCAGTACTTC	CASSLAGQNSYEQYF
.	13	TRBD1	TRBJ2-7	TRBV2	TGTGCCAGCCAGCCGGGACAGGAGTACGAGCAGTACTTC	CASQPGQEYEQYF
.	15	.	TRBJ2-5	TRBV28	TGTGCCAGCAGCAAAGCTCGCCGGGAGAAAGAGACCCAGTACTTC	CASSKARREKETQYF
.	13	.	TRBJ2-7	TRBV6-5	TGTGCCAGCAGCCCACCAAGCTCCTACGAGCAGTACTTC	CASSPPSSYEQYF
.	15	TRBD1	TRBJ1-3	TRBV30	TGTGCCTGGGGACAGGGGGGATCCTCTGGAAACACCATATATTTT	CAWGQGGSSGNTIYF
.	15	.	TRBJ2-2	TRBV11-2	TGTGCCAGCAGCCCAAACAGGGAGTATACCGGGGAGCTGTTTTTT	CASSPNREYTGELFF
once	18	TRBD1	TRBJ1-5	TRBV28	TGTGCCAGCAGTTTTCGTTGGGGACAGGGTAGGAGCAATCAGCCCCAGCATTTT	CASSFRWGQGRSNQPQHF
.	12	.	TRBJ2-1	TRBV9	TGTGCCAGCAGCGTAGACGACAATGAGCAGTTCTTC	CASSVDDNEQFF
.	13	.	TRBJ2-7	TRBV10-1	TGCGCCAGCAGTGAGCGGCCGCCTTCCGAGCAGTACTTC	CASSERPPSEQYF
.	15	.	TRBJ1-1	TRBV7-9	TGTGCCAGCAGCCTCTACGGGGGCGTGGACACTGAAGCTTTCTTT	CASSLYGGVDTEAFF
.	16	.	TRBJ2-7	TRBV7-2	TGTGCCAGCAGCTTCCAGGCACAGGGTTCGTCCTACGAGCAGTACTTC	CASSFQAQGSSYEQYF
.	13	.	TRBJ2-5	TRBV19	TGTGCCAGTCAGAACACCAATTTGGAGACCCAGTACTTC	CASQNTNLETQYF
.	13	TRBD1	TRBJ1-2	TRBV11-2	TGTGCCAGCAGCCCCCCAGGGGGGGGCGGCTACACCTTC	CASSPPGGGGYTF